Listed below are T cell receptor beta chains from one sample, sequenced in a study of CDR3 diversity in severe acne. TCRdb processed the PCR reads anew with MiXCR; each CDR3 protein has one entry. The sample holds approximately 90,000 distinct CDR3 sequences, 45% to 55% seen once. The material sequenced was blood. The receptor source for this set is a male donor in good health, serving as a control. Both conserved end residues are part of each CDR3. A D gene is named only where the DNA matches it firmly. A clone size is listed for some rows: how often the clone was seen (once, few, many), or a class if it is expanded.

abundance: NA; len: 13; d_gene: NA; j_gene: TRBJ1-6; v_gene: TRBV19; CDR3aa: CASNPRANSPLHF; CDR3nt: TGTGCCAGTAACCCCAGGGCTAATTCACCCCTCCACTTT
abundance: NA; len: 12; d_gene: NA; j_gene: TRBJ2-7; v_gene: TRBV5-6; CDR3aa: CASSFQVLEQYF; CDR3nt: TGTGCCAGCAGCTTTCAGGTGCTCGAGCAGTACTTC
abundance: medium-sized; len: 15; d_gene: TRBD2; j_gene: TRBJ2-7; v_gene: TRBV6-9; CDR3aa: CASSYDSGGPNEQYF; CDR3nt: TGTGCCAGCAGTTACGATTCGGGAGGGCCCAACGAGCAGTACTTC
abundance: NA; len: 13; d_gene: NA; j_gene: TRBJ2-3; v_gene: TRBV6-6; CDR3aa: CASSSWTANTQYF; CDR3nt: TGTGCCAGCAGTTCCTGGACAGCGAATACGCAGTATTTT
abundance: once; len: 11; d_gene: NA; j_gene: TRBJ2-1; v_gene: TRBV4-1; CDR3aa: CASSQSNGQSF; CDR3nt: TGCGCCAGCAGCCAGTCCAATGGGCAGTCCTTC
abundance: NA; len: 12; d_gene: TRBD1; j_gene: TRBJ2-7; v_gene: TRBV20-1; CDR3aa: CSGRTGVYEQYF; CDR3nt: TGCAGTGGCAGGACAGGGGTTTACGAGCAGTACTTC
abundance: medium-sized; len: 14; d_gene: NA; j_gene: TRBJ2-7; v_gene: TRBV6-5; CDR3aa: CASSSQRTAYEQYF; CDR3nt: TGTGCCAGCAGTTCTCAGAGGACCGCCTACGAGCAGTACTTC
abundance: few; len: 14; d_gene: NA; j_gene: TRBJ1-1; v_gene: TRBV9; CDR3aa: CASSVAGGNTEAFF; CDR3nt: TGTGCCAGCAGCGTAGCTGGGGGGAACACTGAAGCTTTCTTT
abundance: many; len: 17; d_gene: TRBD2; j_gene: TRBJ2-7; v_gene: TRBV6-5; CDR3aa: CASSYSYGLAGVGEQYF; CDR3nt: TGTGCCAGCAGTTACTCGTATGGTCTAGCGGGAGTGGGCGAGCAGTACTTC
abundance: NA; len: 11; d_gene: NA; j_gene: TRBJ1-1; v_gene: TRBV20-1; CDR3aa: CTSDQNTEAFF; CDR3nt: TGCACCTCGGACCAGAACACTGAAGCTTTCTTT
abundance: NA; len: 15; d_gene: NA; j_gene: TRBJ1-2; v_gene: TRBV13; CDR3aa: CASSRTGNGRQGYTF; CDR3nt: TGTGCCAGCAGCCGCACTGGGAACGGACGGCAGGGCTACACCTTC
abundance: NA; len: 12; d_gene: NA; j_gene: TRBJ1-4; v_gene: TRBV19; CDR3aa: CASSIRASGLFF; CDR3nt: TGTGCCAGTAGTATCAGGGCTTCCGGACTGTTTTTT
abundance: many; len: 17; d_gene: TRBD2; j_gene: TRBJ2-5; v_gene: TRBV15; CDR3aa: CATSSRLAGVLRETQYF; CDR3nt: TGTGCCACCAGCAGCCGACTAGCGGGAGTATTAAGAGAGACCCAGTACTTC
abundance: NA; len: 17; d_gene: TRBD2; j_gene: TRBJ2-3; v_gene: TRBV6-5; CDR3aa: CASSLGAAGGPRDTQYF; CDR3nt: TGTGCCAGCAGCTTAGGTGCAGCGGGGGGGCCGAGAGATACGCAGTATTTT
abundance: NA; len: 17; d_gene: TRBD2; j_gene: TRBJ2-7; v_gene: TRBV12-3/TRBV12-4; CDR3aa: CASSYYILAGGPYEQYF; CDR3nt: TGTGCCAGCAGTTATTACATCTTAGCGGGAGGGCCCTACGAGCAGTACTTC
abundance: NA; len: 14; d_gene: TRBD2; j_gene: TRBJ2-7; v_gene: TRBV19; CDR3aa: CASSIASGYYEQYF; CDR3nt: TGTGCCAGTAGTATCGCTAGCGGATACTACGAGCAGTACTTC
abundance: medium-sized; len: 16; d_gene: NA; j_gene: TRBJ2-1; v_gene: TRBV9; CDR3aa: CASSAAKGTDYNEQFF; CDR3nt: TGTGCCAGCAGCGCAGCCAAAGGAACGGACTACAATGAGCAGTTCTTC
abundance: NA; len: 17; d_gene: NA; j_gene: TRBJ2-6; v_gene: TRBV24-1; CDR3aa: CATSNRTPSSGANVLTF; CDR3nt: TGTGCCACCAGTAATCGGACACCTAGCTCTGGGGCCAACGTCCTGACTTTC
abundance: NA; len: 13; d_gene: NA; j_gene: TRBJ2-2; v_gene: TRBV24-1; CDR3aa: CATSDGSGAELFF; CDR3nt: TGTGCCACCAGTGATGGGTCCGGGGCCGAGCTGTTTTTT
abundance: NA; len: 15; d_gene: NA; j_gene: TRBJ1-4; v_gene: TRBV7-9; CDR3aa: CASSFWTATNEKLFF; CDR3nt: TGTGCCAGCAGCTTCTGGACGGCGACTAATGAAAAACTGTTTTTT
abundance: NA; len: 14; d_gene: TRBD1; j_gene: TRBJ2-1; v_gene: TRBV6-5; CDR3aa: CATYRDRAPNEQFF; CDR3nt: TGTGCCACCTACAGGGACAGGGCCCCCAATGAGCAGTTCTTC
abundance: few; len: 16; d_gene: TRBD1; j_gene: TRBJ1-5; v_gene: TRBV24-1; CDR3aa: CATSDTTGDSNQPQHF; CDR3nt: TGTGCCACCAGTGATACCACAGGGGATAGCAATCAGCCCCAGCATTTT
abundance: NA; len: 15; d_gene: TRBD1; j_gene: TRBJ1-1; v_gene: TRBV2; CDR3aa: CASRGTGEGRTEAFF; CDR3nt: TGTGCCAGCAGAGGGACAGGGGAGGGTCGGACTGAAGCTTTCTTT
abundance: NA; len: 23; d_gene: NA; j_gene: TRBJ2-1; v_gene: TRBV29-1; CDR3aa: CSSQTSVYFCAISDRDSFNEQFF; CDR3nt: NA
abundance: NA; len: 14; d_gene: NA; j_gene: TRBJ1-2; v_gene: TRBV20-1; CDR3aa: CSASDPTGIGGYTF; CDR3nt: TGCAGTGCTTCCGACCCTACAGGGATAGGTGGCTACACCTTC
abundance: few; len: 15; d_gene: NA; j_gene: TRBJ1-4; v_gene: TRBV28; CDR3aa: CASTVPGSLREKLFF; CDR3nt: TGTGCCAGCACCGTACCCGGGAGCCTGCGGGAAAAACTGTTTTTT
abundance: NA; len: 14; d_gene: NA; j_gene: TRBJ1-5; v_gene: TRBV12-3/TRBV12-4; CDR3aa: CASSRSGFDQPQHF; CDR3nt: TGTGCCAGCAGTCGGTCGGGGTTCGATCAGCCCCAGCATTTT
abundance: many; len: 15; d_gene: NA; j_gene: TRBJ2-2; v_gene: TRBV12-3/TRBV12-4; CDR3aa: CASSVRRSNTGELFF; CDR3nt: TGTGCCAGCAGCGTTCGTCGCAGTAACACCGGGGAGCTGTTTTTT
abundance: medium-sized; len: 14; d_gene: NA; j_gene: TRBJ2-7; v_gene: TRBV19; CDR3aa: CASSIKGGPYEQYF; CDR3nt: TGTGCCAGTAGTATAAAGGGGGGACCCTACGAGCAGTACTTC
abundance: many; len: 12; d_gene: NA; j_gene: TRBJ1-2; v_gene: TRBV2; CDR3aa: CASSRQDYGYTF; CDR3nt: TGTGCCAGCAGTCGGCAGGACTATGGCTACACCTTC
abundance: NA; len: 16; d_gene: TRBD1; j_gene: TRBJ2-3; v_gene: TRBV7-9; CDR3aa: CASSEERGHLTDTQYF; CDR3nt: TGTGCCAGCAGCGAAGAAAGGGGGCATCTCACCGATACGCAGTATTTT
abundance: many; len: 11; d_gene: NA; j_gene: TRBJ1-5; v_gene: TRBV6-5; CDR3aa: CASSYLGIQHF; CDR3nt: TGTGCCAGCAGTTATTTGGGGATCCAGCATTTT
abundance: NA; len: 17; d_gene: TRBD2; j_gene: TRBJ2-7; v_gene: TRBV2; CDR3aa: CASSSGFTSGRAYEQYF; CDR3nt: TGTGCCAGCAGCTCCGGTTTTACTAGCGGGCGGGCCTACGAGCAGTACTTC
abundance: NA; len: 13; d_gene: NA; j_gene: TRBJ1-1; v_gene: TRBV9; CDR3aa: CACSVQGGTEAFF; CDR3nt: TGTGCCTGCAGCGTGCAGGGAGGGACTGAAGCTTTCTTT
abundance: many; len: 12; d_gene: NA; j_gene: TRBJ1-1; v_gene: TRBV5-1; CDR3aa: CASRVGGTEAFF; CDR3nt: TGCGCCAGCCGCGTAGGGGGGACTGAAGCTTTCTTT
abundance: NA; len: 14; d_gene: TRBD1; j_gene: TRBJ1-5; v_gene: TRBV12-3/TRBV12-4; CDR3aa: CASSDRGLNQPQHF; CDR3nt: TGTGCCAGCAGTGACAGGGGACTCAATCAGCCCCAGCATTTT
abundance: NA; len: 14; d_gene: NA; j_gene: TRBJ2-7; v_gene: TRBV5-1; CDR3aa: CASSWGTDGREQYF; CDR3nt: TGCGCCAGCAGCTGGGGGACGGATGGTCGCGAGCAGTACTTC
abundance: NA; len: 14; d_gene: TRBD2; j_gene: TRBJ2-3; v_gene: TRBV6-4; CDR3aa: CASSGLASTDTQYF; CDR3nt: TGTGCCAGCAGTGGACTAGCGAGCACAGATACGCAGTATTTT
abundance: NA; len: 14; d_gene: NA; j_gene: TRBJ2-1; v_gene: TRBV29-1; CDR3aa: CSVPGTYSYNEQFF; CDR3nt: TGCAGCGTTCCCGGGACATACTCCTACAATGAGCAGTTCTTC
abundance: many; len: 13; d_gene: NA; j_gene: TRBJ2-7; v_gene: TRBV11-2; CDR3aa: CASSLASPYEQYF; CDR3nt: TGTGCCAGCAGCTTAGCGTCCCCCTACGAGCAGTACTTC
abundance: many; len: 14; d_gene: TRBD2; j_gene: TRBJ2-7; v_gene: TRBV20-1; CDR3aa: CSAGTSGSSYEQYF; CDR3nt: TGCAGTGCGGGGACTAGCGGGAGCTCCTACGAGCAGTACTTC
abundance: NA; len: 14; d_gene: NA; j_gene: TRBJ2-1; v_gene: TRBV14; CDR3aa: CASSQAGHDNEQFF; CDR3nt: TGTGCCAGCAGCCAAGCGGGGCATGACAATGAGCAGTTCTTC
abundance: few; len: 14; d_gene: TRBD1; j_gene: TRBJ1-5; v_gene: TRBV24-1; CDR3aa: CATGTGISNQPQHF; CDR3nt: TGTGCCACCGGGACAGGGATTAGCAATCAGCCCCAGCATTTT
abundance: medium-sized; len: 13; d_gene: NA; j_gene: TRBJ2-7; v_gene: TRBV9; CDR3aa: CASSEIGTSEQYF; CDR3nt: TGTGCCAGCAGCGAAATAGGGACTTCCGAGCAGTACTTC
abundance: many; len: 13; d_gene: TRBD1; j_gene: TRBJ2-7; v_gene: TRBV5-8; CDR3aa: CASSLQGANEQYF; CDR3nt: TGTGCCAGCAGCCTACAGGGGGCCAACGAGCAGTACTTC
abundance: NA; len: 16; d_gene: TRBD1; j_gene: TRBJ1-5; v_gene: TRBV6-5; CDR3aa: CASSPGTAYSNRPQHF; CDR3nt: TGTGCCAGCAGTCCAGGGACAGCTTATAGCAATCGGCCCCAGCATTTT
abundance: once; len: 14; d_gene: TRBD1; j_gene: TRBJ2-7; v_gene: TRBV6-5; CDR3aa: CASSYRDRGYEQYF; CDR3nt: TGTGCCAGCAGTTACCGGGACAGGGGCTACGAGCAGTACTTC
abundance: once; len: 11; d_gene: NA; j_gene: TRBJ2-7; v_gene: TRBV10-1; CDR3aa: CASSGCSEQYF; CDR3nt: TGCGCCAGCAGTGGATGTTCCGAGCAGTACTTC
abundance: many; len: 16; d_gene: TRBD1; j_gene: TRBJ2-1; v_gene: TRBV24-1; CDR3aa: CATSDRTGGRYNEQFF; CDR3nt: TGTGCCACCAGTGACCGGACAGGGGGTAGGTACAATGAGCAGTTCTTC
abundance: few; len: 11; d_gene: NA; j_gene: TRBJ1-6; v_gene: TRBV20-1; CDR3aa: CSAGQGRLVHF; CDR3nt: TGCAGTGCTGGGCAGGGGCGCCTCGTCCACTTT
abundance: many; len: 16; d_gene: TRBD2; j_gene: TRBJ2-2; v_gene: TRBV20-1; CDR3aa: CSARGLAGGNTGELFF; CDR3nt: TGCAGTGCTAGGGGACTAGCGGGGGGTAACACCGGGGAGCTGTTTTTT
abundance: few; len: 13; d_gene: NA; j_gene: TRBJ1-6; v_gene: TRBV5-8; CDR3aa: CASSLVWDSPLHF; CDR3nt: TGTGCCAGCAGTCTCGTGTGGGATTCACCCCTCCACTTT
abundance: NA; len: 15; d_gene: NA; j_gene: TRBJ1-4; v_gene: TRBV25-1; CDR3aa: CASSAWADRDEKLFF; CDR3nt: TGTGCCAGCAGCGCCTGGGCCGACCGGGATGAAAAACTGTTTTTT
abundance: NA; len: 17; d_gene: NA; j_gene: TRBJ2-3; v_gene: TRBV5-1; CDR3aa: CASSYSGTVVNTDTQYF; CDR3nt: TGCGCCAGCAGCTACTCCGGGACGGTGGTTAACACAGATACGCAGTATTTT
abundance: NA; len: 15; d_gene: TRBD1; j_gene: TRBJ1-1; v_gene: TRBV7-7; CDR3aa: CASSFPQGAGTEAFF; CDR3nt: TGTGCTAGCAGCTTCCCGCAGGGGGCAGGCACTGAAGCTTTCTTT